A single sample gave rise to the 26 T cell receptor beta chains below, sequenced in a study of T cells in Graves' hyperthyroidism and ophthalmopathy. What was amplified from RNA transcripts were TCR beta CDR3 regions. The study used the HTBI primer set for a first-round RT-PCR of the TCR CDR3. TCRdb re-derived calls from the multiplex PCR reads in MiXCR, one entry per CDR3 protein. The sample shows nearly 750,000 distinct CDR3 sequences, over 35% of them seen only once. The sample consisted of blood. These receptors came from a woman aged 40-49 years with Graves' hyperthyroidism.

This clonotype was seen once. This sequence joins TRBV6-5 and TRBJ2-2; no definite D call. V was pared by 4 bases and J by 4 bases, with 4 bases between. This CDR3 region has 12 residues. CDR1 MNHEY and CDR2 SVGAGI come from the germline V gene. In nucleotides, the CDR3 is TGTGCCAGCAGTTGGTCCACCGGGGAGCTGTTTTTT. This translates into CASSWSTGELFF.

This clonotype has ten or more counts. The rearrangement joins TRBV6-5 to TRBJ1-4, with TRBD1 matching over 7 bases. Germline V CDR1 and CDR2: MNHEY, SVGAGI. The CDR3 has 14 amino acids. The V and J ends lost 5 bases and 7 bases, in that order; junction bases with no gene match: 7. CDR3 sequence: CASSTGTVTEKLFF. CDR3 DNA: TGTGCCAGCAGTACCGGGACAGTTACTGAAAAACTGTTTTTT.

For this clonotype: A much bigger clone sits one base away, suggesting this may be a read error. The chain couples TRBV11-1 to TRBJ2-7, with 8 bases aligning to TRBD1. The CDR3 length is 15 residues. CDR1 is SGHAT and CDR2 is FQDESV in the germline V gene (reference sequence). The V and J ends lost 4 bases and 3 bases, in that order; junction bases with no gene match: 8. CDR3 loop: CASSSLGDRNYEQYF. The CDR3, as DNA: TGTGCCAGCAGCTCCCTAGGGGACAGGAACTACGAGCAGTACTTC.

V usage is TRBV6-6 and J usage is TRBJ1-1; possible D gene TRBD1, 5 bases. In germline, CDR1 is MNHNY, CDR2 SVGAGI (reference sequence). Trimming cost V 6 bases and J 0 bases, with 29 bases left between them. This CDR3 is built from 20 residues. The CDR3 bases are TGTGCCAGCAGCCACCGTCGTGTGCGGGGCTGGAGTAGGATGAACACTGAAGCTTTCTTT. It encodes CASSHRRVRGWSRMNTEAFF.

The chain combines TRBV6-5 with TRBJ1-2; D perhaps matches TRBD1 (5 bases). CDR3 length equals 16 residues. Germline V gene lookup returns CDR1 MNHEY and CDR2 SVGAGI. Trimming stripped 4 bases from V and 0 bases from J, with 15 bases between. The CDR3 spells CASSSPGRGANYGYTF. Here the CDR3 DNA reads TGTGCCAGCAGTTCCCCGGGACGGGGAGCTAACTATGGCTACACCTTC.

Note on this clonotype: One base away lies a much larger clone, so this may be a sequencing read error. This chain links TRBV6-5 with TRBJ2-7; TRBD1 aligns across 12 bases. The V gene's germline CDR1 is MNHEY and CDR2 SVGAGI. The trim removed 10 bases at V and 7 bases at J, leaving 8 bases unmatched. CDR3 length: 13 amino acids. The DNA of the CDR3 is TGTGCCATCAGGGGACAGGGGGCAGAAGAGCAGTACTTC. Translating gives CAIRGQGAEEQYF.

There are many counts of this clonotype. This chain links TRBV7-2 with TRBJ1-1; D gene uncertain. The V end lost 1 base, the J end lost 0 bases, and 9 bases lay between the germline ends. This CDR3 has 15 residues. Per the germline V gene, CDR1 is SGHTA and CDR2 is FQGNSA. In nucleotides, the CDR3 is TGTGCCAGCAGCTTAGGAACAACCTTGAACACTGAAGCTTTCTTT. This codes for CASSLGTTLNTEAFF. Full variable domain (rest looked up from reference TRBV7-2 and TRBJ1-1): GAGVSQSPSNKVTEKGKDVELRCDPISGHTALYWYRQSLGQGLEFLIYFQGNSAPDKSGLPSDRFSAERTGGSVSTLTIQRTQQEDSAVYLCASSLGTTLNTEAFFGQGTRLTVV.

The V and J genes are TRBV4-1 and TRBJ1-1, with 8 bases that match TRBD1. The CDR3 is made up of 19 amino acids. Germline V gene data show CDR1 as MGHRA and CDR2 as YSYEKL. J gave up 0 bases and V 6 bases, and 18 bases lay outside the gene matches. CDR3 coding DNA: TGCGCCAGCAGTCGGACAGGGAACCTTTACTCTACTATGAACACTGAAGCTTTCTTT. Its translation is CASSRTGNLYSTMNTEAFF.

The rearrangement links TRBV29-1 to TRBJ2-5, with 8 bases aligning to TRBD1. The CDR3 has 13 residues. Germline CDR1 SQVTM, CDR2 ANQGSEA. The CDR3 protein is CREFGTGSETQYF. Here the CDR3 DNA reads TGCAGGGAGTTCGGGACAGGATCGGAGACCCAGTACTTC.

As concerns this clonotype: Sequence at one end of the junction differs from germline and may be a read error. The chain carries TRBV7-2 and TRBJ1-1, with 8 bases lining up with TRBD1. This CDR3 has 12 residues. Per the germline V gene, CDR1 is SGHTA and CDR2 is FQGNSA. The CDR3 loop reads CAGSYRGDEAFF. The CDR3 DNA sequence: TGTGCCGGCAGCTACAGGGGGGATGAAGCTTTCTTT.

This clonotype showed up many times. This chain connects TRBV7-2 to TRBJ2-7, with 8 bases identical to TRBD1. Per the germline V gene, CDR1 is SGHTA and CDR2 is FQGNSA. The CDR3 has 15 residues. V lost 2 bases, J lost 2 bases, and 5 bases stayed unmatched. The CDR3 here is CASSLLTGAPYEQYF. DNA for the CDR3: TGTGCCAGCAGCTTATTGACAGGGGCGCCCTACGAGCAGTACTTC.

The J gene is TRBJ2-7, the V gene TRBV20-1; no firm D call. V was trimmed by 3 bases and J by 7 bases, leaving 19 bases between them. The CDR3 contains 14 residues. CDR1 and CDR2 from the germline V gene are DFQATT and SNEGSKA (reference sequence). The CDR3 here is CSARWQTRGEEQYF. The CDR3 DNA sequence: TGCAGTGCTAGGTGGCAAACCCGCGGCGAGGAGCAGTACTTC.

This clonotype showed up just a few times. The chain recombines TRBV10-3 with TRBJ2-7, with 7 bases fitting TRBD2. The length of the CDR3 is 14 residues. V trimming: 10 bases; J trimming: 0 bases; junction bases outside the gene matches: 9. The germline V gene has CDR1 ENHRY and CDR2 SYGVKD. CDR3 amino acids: CATEDGGSSYEQYF. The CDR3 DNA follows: TGTGCCACCGAAGACGGCGGGAGCTCCTACGAGCAGTACTTC.

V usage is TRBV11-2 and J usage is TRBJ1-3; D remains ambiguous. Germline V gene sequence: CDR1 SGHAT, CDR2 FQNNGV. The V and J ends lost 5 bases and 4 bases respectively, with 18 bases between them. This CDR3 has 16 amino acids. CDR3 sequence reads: CASSQVVRELGNTIYF. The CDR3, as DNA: TGTGCCAGCAGCCAAGTCGTTAGGGAATTAGGAAACACCATATATTTT.

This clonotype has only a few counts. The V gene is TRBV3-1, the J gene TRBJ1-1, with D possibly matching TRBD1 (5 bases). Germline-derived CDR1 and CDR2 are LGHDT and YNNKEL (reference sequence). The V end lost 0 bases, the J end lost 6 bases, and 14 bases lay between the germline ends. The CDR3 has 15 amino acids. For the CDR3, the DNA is TGTGCCAGCAGCCAAGAAAGCGGGGGAGGCGCTGAAGCTTTCTTT. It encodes CASSQESGGGAEAFF.

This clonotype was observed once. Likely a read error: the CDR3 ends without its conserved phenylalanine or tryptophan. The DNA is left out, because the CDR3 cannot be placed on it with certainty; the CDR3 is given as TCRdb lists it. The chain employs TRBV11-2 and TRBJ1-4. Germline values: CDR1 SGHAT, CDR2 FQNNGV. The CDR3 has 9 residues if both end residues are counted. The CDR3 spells CASSLEQIY.

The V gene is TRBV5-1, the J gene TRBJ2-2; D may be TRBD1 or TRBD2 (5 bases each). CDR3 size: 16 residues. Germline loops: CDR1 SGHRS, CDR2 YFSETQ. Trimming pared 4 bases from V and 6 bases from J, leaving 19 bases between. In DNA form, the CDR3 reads TGCGCCAGCAGCGAAACCTCCCGGGTGGGGGCCGGGGAGCTGTTTTTT. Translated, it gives CASSETSRVGAGELFF.

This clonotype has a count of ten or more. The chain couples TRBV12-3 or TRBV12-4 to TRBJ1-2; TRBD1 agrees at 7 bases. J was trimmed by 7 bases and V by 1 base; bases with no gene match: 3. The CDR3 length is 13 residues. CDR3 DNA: TGTGCCAGCAGTTTAGGAGGGGGCTCTGGCTACACCTTC. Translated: CASSLGGGSGYTF.

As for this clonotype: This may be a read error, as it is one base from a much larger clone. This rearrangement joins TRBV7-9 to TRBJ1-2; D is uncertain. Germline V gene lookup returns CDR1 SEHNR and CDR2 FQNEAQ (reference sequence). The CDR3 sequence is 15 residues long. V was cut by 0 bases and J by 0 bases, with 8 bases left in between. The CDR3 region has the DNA TGTGCCAGCAGCTTAGCGGCCGGTTCTAACTATGGCTACACCTTC. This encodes CASSLAAGSNYGYTF.

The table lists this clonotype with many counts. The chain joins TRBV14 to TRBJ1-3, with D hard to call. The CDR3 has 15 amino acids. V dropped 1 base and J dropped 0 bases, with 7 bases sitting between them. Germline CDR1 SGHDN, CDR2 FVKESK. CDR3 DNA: TGTGCCAGCAGCCAAGTAGGACGCTCTGGAAACACCATATATTTT. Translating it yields CASSQVGRSGNTIYF.

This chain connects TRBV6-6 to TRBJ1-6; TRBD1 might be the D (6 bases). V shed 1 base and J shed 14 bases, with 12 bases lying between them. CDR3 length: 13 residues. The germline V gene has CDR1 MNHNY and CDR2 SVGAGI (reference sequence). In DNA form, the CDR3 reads TGTGCCAGCAGTTACTGGACCGGGGACACCCTCCACTTT. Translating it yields CASSYWTGDTLHF.

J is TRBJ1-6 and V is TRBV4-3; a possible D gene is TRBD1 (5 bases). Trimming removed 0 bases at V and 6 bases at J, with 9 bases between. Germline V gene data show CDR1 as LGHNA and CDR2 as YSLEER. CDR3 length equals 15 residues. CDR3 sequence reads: CASSQEVRGNSPLHF. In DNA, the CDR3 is TGCGCCAGCAGCCAAGAGGTGAGGGGTAATTCACCCCTCCACTTT.

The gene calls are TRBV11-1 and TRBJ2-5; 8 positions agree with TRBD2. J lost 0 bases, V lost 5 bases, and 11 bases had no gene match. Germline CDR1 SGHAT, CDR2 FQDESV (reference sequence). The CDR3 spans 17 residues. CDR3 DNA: TGTGCCAGCAGCCACGAAGAGACGACTAGCGACCAAGAGACCCAGTACTTC. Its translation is CASSHEETTSDQETQYF.

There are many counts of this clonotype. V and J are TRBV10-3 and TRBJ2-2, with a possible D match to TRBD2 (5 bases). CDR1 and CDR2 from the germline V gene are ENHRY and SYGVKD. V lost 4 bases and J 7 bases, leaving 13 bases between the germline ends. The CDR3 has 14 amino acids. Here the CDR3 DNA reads TGTGCCATCAGTGCTAGCTTGGGTGGCGGGGAGCTGTTTTTT. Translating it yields CAISASLGGGELFF.

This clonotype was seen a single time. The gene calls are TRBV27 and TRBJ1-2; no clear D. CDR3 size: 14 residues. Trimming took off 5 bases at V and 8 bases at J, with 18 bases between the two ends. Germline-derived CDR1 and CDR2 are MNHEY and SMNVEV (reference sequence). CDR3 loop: CASSTSYILGGYTF. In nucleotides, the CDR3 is TGTGCCAGCAGTACATCATATATCTTGGGGGGCTACACCTTC.

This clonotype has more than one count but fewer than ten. CDR3 sequence (DNA): TGTGCCACCAGCAGAGACAGAGATGGCTACACCTTC. Translating it yields CATSRDRDGYTF. The chain uses TRBV15 and TRBJ1-2; no clear D gene. CDR3 size: 12 residues. The germline gives CDR1 LNHNV, CDR2 YYDKDF (reference sequence). Trimming pared 0 bases from V and 6 bases from J, leaving 5 bases between. The full variable domain, completed using reference TRBV15 and TRBJ1-2, is DAMVIQNPRYQVTQFGKPVTLSCSQTLNHNVMYWYQQKSSQAPKLLFHYYDKDFNNEADTPDNFQSRRPNTSFCFLDIRSPGLGDTAMYLCATSRDRDGYTFGSGTRLTVV.